This T cell receptor beta chain was recovered during a study of blood T cell repertoires in COVID-19. The wider study: Samples came from the United States, Italy and Spain, spanning acute and convalescent COVID-19. PBMCs, B-cell-depleted T cells, or T cells provided the cDNA or gDNA that made up the material.

Trimming shortened V by 0 bases and J by 3 bases, and 7 bases separated the two germline ends. Looked up from germline, CDR1 is SGHRS and CDR2 is YFSETQ. The CDR3 is 14 residues long. In the source study's methods: Amplification of reference gene primers provided the estimated nucleated cell counts. Some clones are missing from TCRdb's copy, which holds only in-frame ones; the method was immunoSEQ multiplex PCR. V and J calls and clone size come straight from that table; D and trimming were deduced from the DNA. The sample has 200,000 to 250,000 clones; 75% to 90% are singletons. Enrollment of patients from Seattle took place during active infection, with longitudinal follow-up.

The sequenced sample was peripheral blood. This chain joins TRBV5-1 and TRBJ1-5; perhaps TRBD1 as D (5 bases). The TCR was taken from a man younger than 40 with COVID-19, enrolled during active disease. Here the CDR3 reads CASSLEGNNQPQHF. CDR3 sequence (DNA): TGCGCCAGCAGCTTGGAGGGGAACAATCAGCCCCAGCATTTT.